This T cell receptor beta chain stems from a study of patients and donors after allogeneic stem cell transplantation. This CDR3 comprises 13 residues. Germline V gene sequence: CDR1 SGHTA, CDR2 FQGTGA. Trimming left V 1 base short and J 8 bases short, with 8 bases between. TCRdb re-analysed the RT-PCR reads in MiXCR, keeping a single row per CDR3 protein. The sample lists hundreds of thousands of distinct CDR3 sequences, roughly 17% occurring once. Sequencing used blood, either unsorted or a sorted T cell fraction (not recorded which). This TCR was recovered from a human donor who was either an allogeneic HSCT recipient or a stem cell or donor lymphocyte infusion donor (not recorded which). It is not recorded whose cells these are; they may come from a transplant donor. This rearrangement joins TRBV7-3 to TRBJ2-2; D is uncertain. CDR3 sequence reads: CASSLITRGELFF. In nucleotides, the CDR3 is TGTGCCAGCAGCTTAATAACAAGGGGGGAGCTGTTTTTT.